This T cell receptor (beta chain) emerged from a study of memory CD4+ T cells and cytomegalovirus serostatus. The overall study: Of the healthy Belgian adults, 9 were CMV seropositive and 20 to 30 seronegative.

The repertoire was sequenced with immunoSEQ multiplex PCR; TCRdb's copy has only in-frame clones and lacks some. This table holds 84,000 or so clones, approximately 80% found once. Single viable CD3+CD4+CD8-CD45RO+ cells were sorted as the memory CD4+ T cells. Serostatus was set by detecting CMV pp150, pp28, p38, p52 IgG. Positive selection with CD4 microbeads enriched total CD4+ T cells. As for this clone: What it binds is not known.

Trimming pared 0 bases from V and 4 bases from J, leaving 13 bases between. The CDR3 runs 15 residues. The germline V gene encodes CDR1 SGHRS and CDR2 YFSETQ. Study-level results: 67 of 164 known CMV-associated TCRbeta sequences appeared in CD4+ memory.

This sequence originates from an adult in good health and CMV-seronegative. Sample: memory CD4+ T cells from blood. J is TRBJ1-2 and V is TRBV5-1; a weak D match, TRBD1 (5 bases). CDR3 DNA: TGCGCCAGCAGCTTGGCTGGGACGGCTGTCTATGGCTACACCTTC. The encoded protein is CASSLAGTAVYGYTF.